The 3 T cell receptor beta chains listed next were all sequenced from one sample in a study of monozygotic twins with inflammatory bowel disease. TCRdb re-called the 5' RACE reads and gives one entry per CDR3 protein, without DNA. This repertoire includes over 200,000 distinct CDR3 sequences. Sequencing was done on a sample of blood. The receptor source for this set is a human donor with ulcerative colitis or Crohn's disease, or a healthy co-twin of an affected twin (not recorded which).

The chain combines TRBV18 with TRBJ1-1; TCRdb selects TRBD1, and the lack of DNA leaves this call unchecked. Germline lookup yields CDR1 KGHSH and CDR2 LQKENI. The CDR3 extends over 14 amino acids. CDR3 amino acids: CASSPGTENTEAFF.

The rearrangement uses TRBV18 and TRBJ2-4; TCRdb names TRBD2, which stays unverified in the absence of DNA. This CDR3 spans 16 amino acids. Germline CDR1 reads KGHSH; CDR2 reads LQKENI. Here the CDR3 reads CASSPLDSLAKNIQYF.

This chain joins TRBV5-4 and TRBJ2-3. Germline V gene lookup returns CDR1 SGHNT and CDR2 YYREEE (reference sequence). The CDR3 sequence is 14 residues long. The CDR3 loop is CASSPQGLTDTQYF.